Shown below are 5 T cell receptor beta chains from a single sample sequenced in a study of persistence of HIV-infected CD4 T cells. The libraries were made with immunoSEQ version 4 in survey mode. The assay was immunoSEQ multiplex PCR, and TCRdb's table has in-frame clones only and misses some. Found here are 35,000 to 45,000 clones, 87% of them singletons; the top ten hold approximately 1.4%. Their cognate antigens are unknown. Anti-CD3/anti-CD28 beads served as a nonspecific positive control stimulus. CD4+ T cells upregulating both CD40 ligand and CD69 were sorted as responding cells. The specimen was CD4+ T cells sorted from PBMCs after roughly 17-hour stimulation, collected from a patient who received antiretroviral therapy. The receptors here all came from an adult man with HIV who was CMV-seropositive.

The CDR3 here is CASSQADRHEQYF. CDR3 DNA: TGTGCCAGCAGCCAAGCGGACAGGCACGAGCAGTACTTC. The chain employs TRBV3-1 (or the pseudogene TRBV3-2) and TRBJ2-7; 7 bases agree with TRBD1. Per the germline V gene, CDR1 is LGHDT and CDR2 is YNNKEL (reference sequence). Trimming removed 1 base from V and 5 bases from J; junction bases left unmatched: 2. The CDR3 extends over 13 amino acids.

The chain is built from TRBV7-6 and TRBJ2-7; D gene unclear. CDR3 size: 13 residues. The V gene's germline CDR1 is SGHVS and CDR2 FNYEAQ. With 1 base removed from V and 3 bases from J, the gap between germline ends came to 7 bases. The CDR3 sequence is CASSLDTLYEQYF. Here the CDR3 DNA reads TGTGCCAGCAGCTTAGACACCCTCTACGAGCAGTACTTC.

The CDR3 DNA reads as TGTGCCAGCTCACCACCGGGTAGGTCGGCTGGCGGCTACACCTTC. It codes for CASSPPGRSAGGYTF. The V and J genes are TRBV18 and TRBJ1-2; D not certain. The CDR3 runs to 15 residues. Germline-derived CDR1 and CDR2 are KGHSH and LQKENI. Trimming pared 0 bases from V and 8 bases from J, leaving 16 bases between.

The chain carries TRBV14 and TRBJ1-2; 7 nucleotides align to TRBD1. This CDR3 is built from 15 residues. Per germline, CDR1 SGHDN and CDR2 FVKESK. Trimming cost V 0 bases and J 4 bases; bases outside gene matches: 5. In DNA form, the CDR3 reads TGTGCCAGCAGCCAAGAAGGGGGCAGGGGCTATGGCTACACCTTC. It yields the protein CASSQEGGRGYGYTF. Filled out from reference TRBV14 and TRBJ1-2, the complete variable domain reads EAGVTQFPSHSVIEKGQTVTLRCDPISGHDNLYWYRRVMGKEIKFLLHFVKESKQDESGMPNNRFLAERTGGTYSTLKVQPAELEDSGVYFCASSQEGGRGYGYTFGSGTRLTVV.

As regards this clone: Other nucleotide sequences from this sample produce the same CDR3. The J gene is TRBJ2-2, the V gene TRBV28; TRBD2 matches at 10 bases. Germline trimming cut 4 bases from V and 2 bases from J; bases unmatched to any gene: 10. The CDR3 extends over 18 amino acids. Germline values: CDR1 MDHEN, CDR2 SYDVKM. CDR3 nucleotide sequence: TGTGCCAGCAGTTCCCCGGGGCTAGCGGGAGTCAACACCGGGGAGCTGTTTTTT. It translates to CASSSPGLAGVNTGELFF.